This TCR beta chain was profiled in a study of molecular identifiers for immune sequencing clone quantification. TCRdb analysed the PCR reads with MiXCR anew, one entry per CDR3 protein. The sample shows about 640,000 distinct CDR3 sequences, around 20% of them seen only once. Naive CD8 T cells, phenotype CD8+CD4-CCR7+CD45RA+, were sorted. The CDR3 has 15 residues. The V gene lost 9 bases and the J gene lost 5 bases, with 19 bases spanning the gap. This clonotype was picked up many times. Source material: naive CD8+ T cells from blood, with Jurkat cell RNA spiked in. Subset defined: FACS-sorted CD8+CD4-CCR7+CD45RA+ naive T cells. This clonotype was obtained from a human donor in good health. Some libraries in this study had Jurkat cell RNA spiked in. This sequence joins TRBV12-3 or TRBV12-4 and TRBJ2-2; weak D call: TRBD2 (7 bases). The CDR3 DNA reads TGTGCCAGTGCCCCCGGGGGGCCTTATACCGGGGAGCTGTTTTTT. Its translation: CASAPGGPYTGELFF.